The 11 T cell receptor beta chains given below trace back to one sample, sequenced in a study of Ad26.COV2.S vaccination and SARS-CoV-2 variants. Only in-frame clones appear in the TCRdb table, and some are missing; sequencing was by immunoSEQ multiplex PCR. The table includes about 450,000 clones, 89% detected once. Treatment meaning: 15 to 20 received Ad26.COV2.S at low or high dose, single or two shots; 5 received placebo; per-sample allocation not given. At day 63 after the first vaccine or placebo injection, samples were drawn. This material consisted of peripheral blood, taken in a trial of Ad26.COV2.S vaccine versus placebo. All receptors derive from a person between 18 and 60 years old who received the Ad26.COV2.S COVID-19 vaccine or a placebo.

V usage is TRBV9 and J usage is TRBJ2-5; D possibly corresponds to TRBD2 (6 bases). Trimming shortened V by 7 bases and J by 5 bases, and 6 bases separated the two germline ends. The CDR3 extends over 10 amino acids. Germline loops: CDR1 SGDLS, CDR2 YYNGEE. The CDR3: CASGGETQYF. The CDR3 DNA reads TGTGCCAGCGGGGGGGAGACCCAGTACTTC.

This sequence joins TRBV6-5 and TRBJ1-5; 9 bases align to TRBD1. CDR3 length: 14 amino acids. The junction had 4 bases not matched to a gene; V was cut back by 0 bases and J by 10 bases. Per germline, CDR1 MNHEY and CDR2 SVGAGI. CDR3 DNA: TGTGCCAGCAGTTACTCGGGGACAGGGAATCCCCAGCATTTT. Encoded protein: CASSYSGTGNPQHF.

The V and J genes are TRBV4-2 and TRBJ1-2; D call uncertain. Germline V lookup: CDR1 LGHNA, CDR2 YNFKEQ. The V gene lost 0 bases and the J gene lost 8 bases, with 13 bases spanning the gap. CDR3 length equals 14 residues. The CDR3 reads CASSQDGLDGGYTF. DNA of the CDR3: TGTGCCAGCAGCCAAGACGGGTTGGATGGCGGCTACACCTTC.

This rearrangement joins TRBV16 to TRBJ2-4, with D maybe TRBD2 (5 bases). V was cut by 1 base and J by 5 bases, with 9 bases left in between. The CDR3 sequence is 14 residues long. Looked up from germline, CDR1 is KGHSY and CDR2 is FQNENV. The CDR3 DNA is TGTGCCAGCAGCCAATGGGTCGGGGAAAACATTCAGTACTTC. Residues: CASSQWVGENIQYF.

The chain links TRBV2 to TRBJ2-7; the D call may be TRBD1 or TRBD2 (5 bases each). From germline, CDR1 is SNHLY and CDR2 FYNNEI. The CDR3 loop spans 14 amino acids. V was shortened by 4 bases and J by 4 bases, with 14 bases between the two germline ends. CDR3 in DNA: TGTGCCAGCAGTGTATGGGACGACTCATACGAGCAGTACTTC. Its translation is CASSVWDDSYEQYF. The full variable domain, its missing parts supplied by reference TRBV2 and TRBJ2-7, is EPEVTQTPSHQVTQMGQEVILRCVPISNHLYFYWYRQILGQKVEFLVSFYNNEISEKSEIFDDQFSVERPDGSNFTLKIRSTKLEDSAMYFCASSVWDDSYEQYFGPGTRLTVT.

This sequence joins TRBV14 and TRBJ2-5; 7 bases match TRBD2. Germline V CDR1 and CDR2: SGHDN, FVKESK. The CDR3 has 14 residues. J was trimmed by 5 bases and V by 3 bases; bases with no gene match: 6. This CDR3 is CASSHLREGETQYF. CDR3 coding DNA: TGTGCCAGCAGCCACCTCAGGGAGGGGGAGACCCAGTACTTC.

This chain joins TRBV28 and TRBJ1-1, with no clear D. Trimming stripped 4 bases from V and 9 bases from J, with 12 bases between. CDR3 length: 12 residues. Germline values: CDR1 MDHEN, CDR2 SYDVKM. The chain's CDR3 is CASSSLLWKAFF. The CDR3 bases are TGTGCCAGCAGTTCCCTCCTCTGGAAAGCTTTCTTT.

J is TRBJ2-3 and V is TRBV7-2; unclear D gene. With 2 bases removed from V and 2 bases from J, the gap between germline ends came to 14 bases. Per germline, CDR1 SGHTA and CDR2 FQGNSA. This CDR3 spans 16 amino acids. This CDR3 is CASSLRSVGNTDTQYF. The CDR3 nucleotides read TGTGCCAGCAGCTTACGGTCGGTGGGGAACACAGATACGCAGTATTTT. Based on the CDR3 plus reference TRBV7-2 and TRBJ2-3, the full variable domain is GAGVSQSPSNKVTEKGKDVELRCDPISGHTALYWYRQSLGQGLEFLIYFQGNSAPDKSGLPSDRFSAERTGGSVSTLTIQRTQQEDSAVYLCASSLRSVGNTDTQYFGPGTRLTVL.

Concerning this clone itself: The same CDR3 arises from other DNA sequences in this sample as well. The chain uses TRBV7-8 and TRBJ1-5, with a weak D call TRBD1 (5 bases). Between the trimmed V and J ends, which lost 1 base and 0 bases, there was a span of 7 bases. The germline gives CDR1 SGHVS, CDR2 FQNEAQ. The CDR3 is 15 residues long. The CDR3 region is CASSLGGYSNQPQHF. CDR3 in DNA: TGTGCCAGCAGCTTAGGGGGGTATAGCAATCAGCCCCAGCATTTT.

This clone showed up just once. The chain has TRBV3-1 (or the pseudogene TRBV3-2) and TRBJ2-5; a weak D match, TRBD2 (5 bases). V was trimmed by 0 bases and J by 5 bases, leaving 13 bases between them. The CDR3 loop spans 15 amino acids. Germline V lookup: CDR1 LGHDT, CDR2 YNNKEL (reference sequence). Here the CDR3 reads CASSQDTAQRETQYF. The CDR3 coding sequence is TGTGCCAGCAGCCAAGATACAGCCCAGCGGGAGACCCAGTACTTC.

The genes are TRBV6-2 or TRBV6-3 and TRBJ2-3, with D perhaps matching TRBD1 (5 bases). Per germline, CDR1 MNHEY and CDR2 SVGEGT. Deletions cut 6 bases from V and 6 bases from J, with 13 bases between. The CDR3 is made up of 13 amino acids. Here the CDR3 reads CASRPSGLDTQYF. In nucleotides, the CDR3 is TGTGCCAGCAGACCTTCAGGGCTGGATACGCAGTATTTT.